The clone carrying this T cell receptor beta chain was observed at least ten times. The antigen is undetermined. These data belong to a study of T-cell reconstitution after alpha-beta-depleted transplantation in children. Study findings and constraints: At around two months after transplant, the alpha-beta T cells were reportedly derived from several hundred expanded clones that came from non-depleted graft cells. T-cell counts and diversity were attributed mostly to newly produced T cells one year after transplant. High day-60 TCRbeta diversity in some patients came from surviving recipient T cells and thymic progenitors.

The germline V gene has CDR1 MDHEN and CDR2 SYDVKM. The V end was cut by 5 bases, the J end by 0 bases, with 14 bases between. This CDR3 is built from 15 residues. It was with unique molecular identifiers that the TCRbeta library was prepared. From the PCR reads, TCRdb called clonotypes with MiXCR, one entry per CDR3 protein. The sample records 200,000 or so distinct CDR3 sequences, 6.3% being singletons. The sequence derives from a girl under three years old with combined immunodeficiency, due to receive a stem cell transplant. The V gene is TRBV28, the J gene TRBJ2-7, with D uncertain. The sample was PBMCs, taken before TCRalphabeta/CD19-depleted stem cell transplant. The CDR3 coding sequence is TGTGCCAGCAGTCCACCGACACGGCCCTCCTACGAGCAGTACTTC. This sequence encodes CASSPPTRPSYEQYF.